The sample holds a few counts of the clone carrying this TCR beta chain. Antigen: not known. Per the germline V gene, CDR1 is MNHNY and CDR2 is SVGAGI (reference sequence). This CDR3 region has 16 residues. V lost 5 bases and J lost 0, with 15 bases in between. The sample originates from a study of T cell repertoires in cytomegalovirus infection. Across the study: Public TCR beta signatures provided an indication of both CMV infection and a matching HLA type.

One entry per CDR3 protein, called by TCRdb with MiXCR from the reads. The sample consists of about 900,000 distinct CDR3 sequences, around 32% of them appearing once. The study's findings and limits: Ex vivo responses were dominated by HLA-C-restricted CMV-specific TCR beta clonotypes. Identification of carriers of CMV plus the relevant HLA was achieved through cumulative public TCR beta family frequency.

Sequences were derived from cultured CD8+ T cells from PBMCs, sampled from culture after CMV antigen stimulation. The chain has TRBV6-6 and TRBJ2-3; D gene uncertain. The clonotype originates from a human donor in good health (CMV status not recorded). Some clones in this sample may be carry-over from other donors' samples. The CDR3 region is CASSTLRASSTDTQYF. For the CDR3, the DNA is TGTGCCAGCAGTACTCTAAGGGCCTCTAGCACAGATACGCAGTATTTT.